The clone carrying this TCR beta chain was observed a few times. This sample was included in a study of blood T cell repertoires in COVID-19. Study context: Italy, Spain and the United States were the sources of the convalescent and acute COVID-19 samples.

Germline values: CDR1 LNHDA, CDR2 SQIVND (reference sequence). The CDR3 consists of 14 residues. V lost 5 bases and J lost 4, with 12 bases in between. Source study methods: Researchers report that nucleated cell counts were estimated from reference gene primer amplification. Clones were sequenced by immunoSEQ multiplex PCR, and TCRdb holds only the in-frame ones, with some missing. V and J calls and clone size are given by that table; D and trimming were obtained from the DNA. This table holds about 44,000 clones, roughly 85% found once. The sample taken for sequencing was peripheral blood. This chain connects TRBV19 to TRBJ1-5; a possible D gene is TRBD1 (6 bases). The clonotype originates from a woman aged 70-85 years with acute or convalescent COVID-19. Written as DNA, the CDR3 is TGTGCCAGTAGTGCAGGGGAAGGGAATCAGCCCCAGCATTTT. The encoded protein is CASSAGEGNQPQHF. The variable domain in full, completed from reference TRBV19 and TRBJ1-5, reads DGGITQSPKYLFRKEGQNVTLSCEQNLNHDAMYWYRQDPGQGLRLIYYSQIVNDFQKGDIAEGYSVSREKKESFPLTVTSAQKNPTAFYLCASSAGEGNQPQHFGDGTRLSIL.